The 28 T cell receptor beta chains given below trace back to one sample, sequenced in a study of PD-L1 blockade in urothelial cancer. Sequencing used immunoSEQ multiplex PCR; TCRdb keeps in-frame clones, though not all of them. This table has about 35,000 clones, over 65% appearing once. Time point indicated: peripheral blood 6 weeks after treatment start. The input for sequencing was PBMCs, taken around atezolizumab (anti-PD-L1) treatment. The receptor set was obtained from a man aged 35 to 55 with urothelial cancer.

The V gene is TRBV14, the J gene TRBJ2-7; 7 bases map to TRBD1. The trim removed 3 bases at V and 2 bases at J, leaving 7 bases unmatched. This CDR3 has 15 residues. Germline V gene data show CDR1 as SGHDN and CDR2 as FVKESK. The DNA of the CDR3 is TGTGCCAGCAGCCACTTACAGGGGAAGGCCTACGAGCAGTACTTC. Translated: CASSHLQGKAYEQYF.

The gene calls are TRBV19 and TRBJ2-1, with 7 bases identical to TRBD2. The junction had 12 bases not matched to a gene; V was cut back by 4 bases and J by 9 bases. This CDR3 is built from 15 residues. CDR1 and CDR2 (germline): LNHDA, SQIVND (reference sequence). CDR3 in DNA: TGTGCCAGTAGTACGCCCGAGAGGGTAGCGGGTGAGCAGTTCTTC. Translating gives CASSTPERVAGEQFF.

This rearrangement joins TRBV13 to TRBJ2-7, with TRBD2 as a possible D gene (6 bases). V lost 5 bases and J lost 3, with 17 bases in between. This CDR3 has 15 amino acids. CDR1 PRHDT and CDR2 FYEKMQ come from the germline V gene (reference sequence). The CDR3 DNA is TGTGCCAGCAGCCACGGGGGTGTGGGGAACTACGAGCAGTACTTC. It yields the protein CASSHGGVGNYEQYF.

The chain combines TRBV28 with TRBJ1-1; D gene ambiguous. The germline CDR1 and CDR2 sequences are MDHEN and SYDVKM. V was clipped by 8 bases and J by 11 bases, with 18 bases between them. This CDR3 is built from 12 residues. Here the CDR3 DNA reads TGTGCCAGCGCATCGAGCGTCCCCTGGGCTTTCTTT. Its protein is CASASSVPWAFF.

This chain connects TRBV14 to TRBJ2-5, with TRBD2 as a possible D gene (6 bases). V shed 5 bases and J shed 5 bases, with 15 bases lying between them. CDR3 size: 14 residues. Per germline, CDR1 SGHDN and CDR2 FVKESK. CDR3 nucleotide sequence: TGTGCCAGCAGCTCCCCAGGGAGGTCCGAGACCCAGTACTTC. Its translation is CASSSPGRSETQYF.

The chain employs TRBV18 and TRBJ2-7; TRBD1 might be the D (6 bases). CDR3 length equals 14 residues. Per germline, CDR1 KGHSH and CDR2 LQKENI. With 6 bases removed from V and 1 base from J, the gap between germline ends came to 13 bases. The CDR3 region has the DNA TGTGCCAGCTCCCCCGACAGGCTTTCCTACGAGCAGTACTTC. It translates to CASSPDRLSYEQYF.

In its sample, this clone was seen once. CDR3 sequence (DNA): TGTGCCAGCAGCCTACGGGACAGCGGTACCTCCTACGAGCAGTACTTC. This codes for CASSLRDSGTSYEQYF. The gene calls are TRBV7-8 and TRBJ2-7; the match to TRBD1 covers 7 bases. This CDR3 has 16 residues. Germline V gene sequence: CDR1 SGHVS, CDR2 FQNEAQ. The J segment lost 0 bases and the V segment lost 5 bases, leaving 10 bases of the junction unmatched.

This chain connects TRBV5-4 to TRBJ2-1; TRBD1 agrees at 7 bases. There are 15 residues in the CDR3. The junction had 6 bases not matched to a gene; V was cut back by 1 base and J by 5 bases. CDR1 SGHNT and CDR2 YYREEE come from the germline V gene (reference sequence). In nucleotides, the CDR3 is TGTGCCAGCAGCTTGTTCAGGGACAGACACAATGAGCAGTTCTTC. Protein product: CASSLFRDRHNEQFF. Filled out from reference TRBV5-4 and TRBJ2-1, the complete variable domain reads ETGVTQSPTHLIKTRGQQVTLRCSSQSGHNTVSWYQQALGQGPQFIFQYYREEENGRGNFPPRFSGLQFPNYSSELNVNALELDDSALYLCASSLFRDRHNEQFFGPGTRLTVL.

This clone showed up just once. The J gene is TRBJ2-5, the V gene TRBV28; maybe TRBD2 (7 bases). The CDR3 length is 15 residues. Between the trimmed V and J ends, which lost 10 bases and 2 bases, there was a span of 20 bases. The germline gives CDR1 MDHEN, CDR2 SYDVKM. CDR3: CATGGFDRPQETQYF. The CDR3 DNA reads as TGTGCCACCGGGGGGTTCGACAGGCCACAAGAGACCCAGTACTTC.

The sample holds one count of this clone. V is TRBV5-1 and J is TRBJ1-1; D uncertain. Germline values: CDR1 SGHRS, CDR2 YFSETQ. V lost 0 bases and J lost 5, with 11 bases in between. This CDR3 comprises 14 residues. CDR3 DNA sequence: TGCGCCAGCAGCTTGGTCAGGACGGGGACTGAAGCTTTCTTT. It specifies CASSLVRTGTEAFF.

This clone appeared a single time. The V gene is TRBV27, the J gene TRBJ2-7, with TRBD2 matching 7 bases. Looked up from germline, CDR1 is MNHEY and CDR2 is SMNVEV (reference sequence). Germline trimming cut 6 bases from V and 0 bases from J; bases unmatched to any gene: 8. The CDR3 contains 15 residues. For the CDR3, the DNA is TGTGCCAGCAGCCGCCCCGGGACTACCTCCTACGAGCAGTACTTC. Translated, it gives CASSRPGTTSYEQYF.

CDR3 sequence (DNA): TGTGCCAGCAGCAAAGACAGGGTTACTGAAGCTTTCTTT. This translates into CASSKDRVTEAFF. The rearrangement uses TRBV21-1 and TRBJ1-1; the table's D call of TRBD1 was not tested on the DNA. TRBV21-1 is flagged as a pseudogene. CDR3 length equals 13 residues.

This clone has just a few counts. The rearrangement joins TRBV4-2 to TRBJ2-1; 8 bases map to TRBD2. Germline lookup yields CDR1 LGHNA and CDR2 YNFKEQ. Germline trimming cut 1 base from V and 0 bases from J; bases unmatched to any gene: 5. The CDR3 totals 17 residues. The CDR3 reads CASSQVPSGSSYNEQFF. CDR3 nucleotides: TGTGCCAGCAGCCAAGTCCCAAGCGGGAGCTCCTACAATGAGCAGTTCTTC.

This chain uses TRBV5-1 with TRBJ2-2, with 8 bases fitting TRBD1. The CDR3 runs to 18 residues. The germline CDR1 and CDR2 sequences are SGHRS and YFSETQ. V trimming: 0 bases; J trimming: 5 bases; junction bases outside the gene matches: 12. The DNA of the CDR3 is TGCGCCAGCAGCTTGGAGGCCAGGGGGCGGACAAGGACCGGGGAGCTGTTTTTT. The encoded protein is CASSLEARGRTRTGELFF.

The genes are TRBV28 and TRBJ2-4; TRBD1 aligns across 9 bases. Germline V gives CDR1 MDHEN, CDR2 SYDVKM. The CDR3 is 11 amino acids. V shed 6 bases, J shed 15 bases, and the junction held 6 bases outside the gene matches. The CDR3 sequence is CASSARDRVYF. The CDR3 region has the DNA TGTGCCAGCAGCGCTCGGGACAGGGTGTACTTC.

The chain's CDR3 is CASSVDRGGEQYF. CDR3 nucleotides: TGTGCCAGTAGTGTGGACAGGGGTGGCGAGCAGTACTTC. J is TRBJ2-7 and V is TRBV19; 9 nucleotides agree with TRBD1. Unmatched junction bases numbered 5, after V lost 5 bases and J lost 6 bases. Germline V gives CDR1 LNHDA, CDR2 SQIVND (reference sequence). This CDR3 comprises 13 residues.

V is TRBV25-1 and J is TRBJ1-2; 7 nucleotides match TRBD1. J lost 0 bases, V lost 4 bases, and 8 bases had no gene match. The CDR3 sequence is 16 residues long. Germline assignment: CDR1 MGHDK and CDR2 SYGVNS. For the CDR3, the DNA is TGTGCCAGCAGTGGCCGGGGACAGTTAACTAACTATGGCTACACCTTC. Its protein product is CASSGRGQLTNYGYTF.

This clone showed up just a few times. This chain connects TRBV5-1 to TRBJ2-2; 10 positions match TRBD2. The CDR3 is 19 amino acids. J gave up 0 bases and V 3 bases, and 11 bases lay outside the gene matches. In germline, CDR1 is SGHRS, CDR2 YFSETQ. In DNA, the CDR3 is TGCGCCAGCAGCTACCGAGCGGGAGGGGCTAAAACGAACACCGGGGAGCTGTTTTTT. Translating it yields CASSYRAGGAKTNTGELFF.

This clone was seen a single time. The chain joins TRBV7-6 to TRBJ2-3; D uncertain. The CDR3 is 15 residues long. The V end lost 1 base, the J end lost 4 bases, and 12 bases lay between the germline ends. CDR1 is SGHVS and CDR2 is FNYEAQ in the germline V gene. CDR3 loop: CASSLGPVVSDTQYF. Written as DNA, the CDR3 is TGTGCCAGCAGCTTAGGCCCGGTGGTTTCAGATACGCAGTATTTT.

This chain joins TRBV13 and TRBJ2-7, with a weak D call TRBD1 (6 bases). V lost 4 bases and J lost 0, with 13 bases in between. CDR1 and CDR2 (germline): PRHDT, FYEKMQ (reference sequence). The CDR3 loop spans 15 amino acids. In nucleotides, the CDR3 is TGTGCCAGCAGCTCTTACAGGGCGAGCTCCTACGAGCAGTACTTC. Its protein product is CASSSYRASSYEQYF.

The chain couples TRBV5-1 to TRBJ2-2; no clear D gene. Germline V lookup: CDR1 SGHRS, CDR2 YFSETQ. This CDR3 spans 14 amino acids. V lost 1 base to trimming and J lost 5 bases, with 9 bases between them. This CDR3 is CASSLTQTTGELFF. Written as DNA, the CDR3 is TGCGCCAGCAGCTTGACGCAGACTACCGGGGAGCTGTTTTTT.

The chain carries TRBV7-2 and TRBJ1-2; D possibly corresponds to TRBD1 (6 bases). The V end was cut by 6 bases, the J end by 8 bases, with 16 bases between. This CDR3 comprises 13 residues. Germline lookup yields CDR1 SGHTA and CDR2 FQGNSA. The chain's CDR3 is CASRGGLLWGYTF. The CDR3 region has the DNA TGTGCCAGCAGGGGGGGGCTATTGTGGGGCTACACCTTC.

The gene calls are TRBV29-1 and TRBJ1-4, with D perhaps TRBD1 (6 bases). V was pared by 0 bases and J by 8 bases, with 10 bases between. There are 13 residues in the CDR3. Per the germline V gene, CDR1 is SQVTM and CDR2 is ANQGSEA. The CDR3 here is CSVEDPGAEKLFF. CDR3 in DNA: TGCAGCGTTGAAGATCCAGGGGCCGAAAAACTGTTTTTT.

This chain connects TRBV5-4 to TRBJ1-4; D is ambiguous. The CDR3 is 14 amino acids. From germline, CDR1 is SGHNT and CDR2 YYREEE (reference sequence). Trimming removed 3 bases from V and 6 bases from J, with 12 bases in between. The DNA for the CDR3 is TGTGCCAGCAGCTCATCGGTAGTGGATGAAAAACTGTTTTTT. Amino acids: CASSSSVVDEKLFF.

The V and J genes are TRBV5-4 and TRBJ2-5, with 7 positions matching TRBD1. CDR3 length: 15 amino acids. J gave up 5 bases and V 4 bases, and 11 bases lay outside the gene matches. CDR1 is SGHNT, CDR2 YYREEE, per germline (reference sequence). CDR3 protein: CASSRAGGTLETQYF. CDR3 nucleotides: TGTGCCAGCAGCAGGGCAGGGGGTACACTGGAGACCCAGTACTTC.

The chain carries TRBV29-1 and TRBJ2-7; 8 bases map to TRBD2. The germline V gene has CDR1 SQVTM and CDR2 ANQGSEA. The V segment lost 7 bases and the J segment 6 bases; nucleotides outside the gene matches: 5. The length of the CDR3 is 11 residues. CDR3 residues: CSAGGVAEQYF. CDR3 DNA sequence: TGCAGCGCCGGGGGGGTTGCCGAGCAGTACTTC.

The V call is TRBV19, the J call TRBJ2-5; unclear D gene. This CDR3 has 11 amino acids. V gave up 3 bases and J gave up 5 bases, with 4 bases separating them. Germline V CDR1 and CDR2: LNHDA, SQIVND (reference sequence). The CDR3 sequence: CASSISETQYF. CDR3 sequence (DNA): TGTGCCAGTAGTATTTCGGAGACCCAGTACTTC.

The chain has TRBV5-6 and TRBJ1-3; TRBD1 is a possible D gene (6 bases). The CDR3 is 16 amino acids. Germline V gene data show CDR1 as SGHDT and CDR2 as YYEEEE. Trimming pared 1 base from V and 2 bases from J, leaving 13 bases between. In nucleotides, the CDR3 is TGTGCCAGCAGCTTGCTTCAGGGGCAAACTGGAAACACCATATATTTT. Amino acid sequence: CASSLLQGQTGNTIYF.